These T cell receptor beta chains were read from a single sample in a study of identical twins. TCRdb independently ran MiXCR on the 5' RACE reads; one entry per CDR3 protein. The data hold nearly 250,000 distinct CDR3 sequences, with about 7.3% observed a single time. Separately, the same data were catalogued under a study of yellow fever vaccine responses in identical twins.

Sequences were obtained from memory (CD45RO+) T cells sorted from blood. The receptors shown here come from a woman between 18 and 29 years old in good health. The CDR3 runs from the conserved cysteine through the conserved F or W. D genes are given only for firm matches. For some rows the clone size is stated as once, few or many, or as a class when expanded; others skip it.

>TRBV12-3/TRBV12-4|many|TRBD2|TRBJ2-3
CASSWTSGSADTQYF
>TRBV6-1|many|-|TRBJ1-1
CASSDNMNTEAFF
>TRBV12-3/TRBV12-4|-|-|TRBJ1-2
CASSEDRYYGYTF
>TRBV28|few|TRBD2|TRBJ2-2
CASSSLGTSGYTGELFF
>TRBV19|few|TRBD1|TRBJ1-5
CASSIQDRANQPQHF
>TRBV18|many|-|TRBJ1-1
CASSPSRDTEAFF
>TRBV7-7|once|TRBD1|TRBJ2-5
CASSPWTGFSKTQYF
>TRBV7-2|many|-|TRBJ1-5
CASSLDQAPNQPQHF
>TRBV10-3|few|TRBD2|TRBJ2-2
CAIRQTAGMNTGELFF
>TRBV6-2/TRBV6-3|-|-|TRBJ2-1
CASTKEGSHNEQFF
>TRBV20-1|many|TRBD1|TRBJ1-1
CSARDGGTGGAAAFF
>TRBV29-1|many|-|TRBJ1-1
CSVQNTEAFF
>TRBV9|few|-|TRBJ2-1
CASSRLVAPNEQFF
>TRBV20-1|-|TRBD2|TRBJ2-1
CSATAGVNYNEQFF
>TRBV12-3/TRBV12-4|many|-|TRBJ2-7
CASSLGDRSYEQYF
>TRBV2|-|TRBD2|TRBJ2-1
CASRPESGRTHEQFF
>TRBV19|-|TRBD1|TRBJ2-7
CASRVRTGSYEQYF